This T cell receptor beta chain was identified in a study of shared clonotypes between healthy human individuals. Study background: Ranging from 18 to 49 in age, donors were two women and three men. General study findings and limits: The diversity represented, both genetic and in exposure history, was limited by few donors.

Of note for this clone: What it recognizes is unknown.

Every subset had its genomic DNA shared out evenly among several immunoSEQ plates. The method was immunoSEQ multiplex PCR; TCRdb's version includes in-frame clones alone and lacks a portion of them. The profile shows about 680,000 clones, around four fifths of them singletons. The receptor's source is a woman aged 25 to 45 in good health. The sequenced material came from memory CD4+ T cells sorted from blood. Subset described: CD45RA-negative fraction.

The CDR3 loop is CASTLLAGAYEQYF. CDR3 sequence (DNA): TGTGCCAGCACCCTCCTAGCGGGTGCCTACGAGCAGTACTTC. The chain has TRBV6-5 and TRBJ2-7, with 8 bases identical to TRBD2. The CDR3 runs to 14 residues. V shed 7 bases and J 2 bases; nucleotides not matched to a gene: 7. CDR1 and CDR2 (germline): MNHEY, SVGAGI.